This T cell receptor beta chain was sequenced for a study of low-dose radiotherapy and immunotherapy resistance in tumors. The overall study: On an every-two-weeks schedule, patients received intravenous nivolumab 240 mg, along with ipilimumab 1 mg/kg every six weeks. Intravenous cyclophosphamide 200 mg/m2 was given every two weeks, one day before radiation and immunotherapy.

First-strand cDNA used TRAV- and TRBV-specific primers, covering alpha and beta chains. Amplification, which lasted 20 to 25 PCR cycles, used a constant-region primer and V-primer adapter to amplify TCRs. Isolated mRNA underwent amplification via in vitro transcription. TCRdb ran MiXCR on the reads and lists one entry per CDR3 protein. The sample carries roughly 38,000 distinct CDR3 sequences, around 21% recorded once. Time point specified: after trial treatment. Noted treatment: LDRT plus nivolumab, ipilimumab, low-dose cyclophosphamide and aspirin (RACIN trial). From germline, CDR1 is LGHNA and CDR2 YNFKEQ. This CDR3 contains 15 residues. V was clipped by 0 bases and J by 1 base; unmatched bases: 1.

The receptor was isolated from a female donor with ovarian cancer. This chain links TRBV4-2 with TRBJ1-1, with 8 bases that match TRBD1. Sequenced here: PBMCs, sampled after low-dose radiotherapy plus immunotherapy. CDR3 amino acids: CASSQDGQGNTEAFF. The CDR3 DNA reads TGTGCCAGCAGCCAAGATGGACAGGGGAACACTGAAGCTTTCTTT.